Presented here are 5 T cell receptor beta chains from one specimen sequenced in a study of monozygotic twins with inflammatory bowel disease. No DNA is given; TCRdb re-called the 5' RACE reads and lists each CDR3 protein once. The sample table includes over 150,000 distinct CDR3 sequences. Sequencing input: blood. These receptors were taken from a human donor with ulcerative colitis or Crohn's disease, or a healthy co-twin of an affected twin (not recorded which).

This rearrangement joins TRBV14 to TRBJ2-5; the TRBD1 assignment by TCRdb is unverifiable without DNA. The germline V gene encodes CDR1 SGHDN and CDR2 FVKESK. The CDR3 is 16 residues long. This CDR3 reads CASSQDGGQVQETQYF.

The chain carries TRBV6-2 or TRBV6-3 and TRBJ2-1; TCRdb designates TRBD2, a call that cannot be tested without DNA. The germline V gene encodes CDR1 MNHEY and CDR2 SVGEGT. This CDR3 spans 17 amino acids. The CDR3 protein is CASSYGGWRGFPNEQFF.

V and J are TRBV7-9 and TRBJ2-5; the D gene TCRdb calls, TRBD1, cannot be checked with no DNA. The CDR3 loop spans 17 amino acids. Germline CDR1 is SEHNR and CDR2 is FQNEAQ (reference sequence). CDR3 sequence: CASSLRVGQALQETQYF.

The V and J genes are TRBV27 and TRBJ2-3; absent DNA, TCRdb's TRBD2 call cannot be checked. Germline V gene data show CDR1 as MNHEY and CDR2 as SMNVEV (reference sequence). The CDR3 spans 15 residues. The CDR3 loop is CASSLSKTGGDTQYF.

The chain has TRBV6-5 and TRBJ2-3. CDR1 is MNHEY and CDR2 is SVGAGI in the germline V gene. CDR3 size: 14 residues. CDR3 sequence reads: CASSSRVITDTQYF.